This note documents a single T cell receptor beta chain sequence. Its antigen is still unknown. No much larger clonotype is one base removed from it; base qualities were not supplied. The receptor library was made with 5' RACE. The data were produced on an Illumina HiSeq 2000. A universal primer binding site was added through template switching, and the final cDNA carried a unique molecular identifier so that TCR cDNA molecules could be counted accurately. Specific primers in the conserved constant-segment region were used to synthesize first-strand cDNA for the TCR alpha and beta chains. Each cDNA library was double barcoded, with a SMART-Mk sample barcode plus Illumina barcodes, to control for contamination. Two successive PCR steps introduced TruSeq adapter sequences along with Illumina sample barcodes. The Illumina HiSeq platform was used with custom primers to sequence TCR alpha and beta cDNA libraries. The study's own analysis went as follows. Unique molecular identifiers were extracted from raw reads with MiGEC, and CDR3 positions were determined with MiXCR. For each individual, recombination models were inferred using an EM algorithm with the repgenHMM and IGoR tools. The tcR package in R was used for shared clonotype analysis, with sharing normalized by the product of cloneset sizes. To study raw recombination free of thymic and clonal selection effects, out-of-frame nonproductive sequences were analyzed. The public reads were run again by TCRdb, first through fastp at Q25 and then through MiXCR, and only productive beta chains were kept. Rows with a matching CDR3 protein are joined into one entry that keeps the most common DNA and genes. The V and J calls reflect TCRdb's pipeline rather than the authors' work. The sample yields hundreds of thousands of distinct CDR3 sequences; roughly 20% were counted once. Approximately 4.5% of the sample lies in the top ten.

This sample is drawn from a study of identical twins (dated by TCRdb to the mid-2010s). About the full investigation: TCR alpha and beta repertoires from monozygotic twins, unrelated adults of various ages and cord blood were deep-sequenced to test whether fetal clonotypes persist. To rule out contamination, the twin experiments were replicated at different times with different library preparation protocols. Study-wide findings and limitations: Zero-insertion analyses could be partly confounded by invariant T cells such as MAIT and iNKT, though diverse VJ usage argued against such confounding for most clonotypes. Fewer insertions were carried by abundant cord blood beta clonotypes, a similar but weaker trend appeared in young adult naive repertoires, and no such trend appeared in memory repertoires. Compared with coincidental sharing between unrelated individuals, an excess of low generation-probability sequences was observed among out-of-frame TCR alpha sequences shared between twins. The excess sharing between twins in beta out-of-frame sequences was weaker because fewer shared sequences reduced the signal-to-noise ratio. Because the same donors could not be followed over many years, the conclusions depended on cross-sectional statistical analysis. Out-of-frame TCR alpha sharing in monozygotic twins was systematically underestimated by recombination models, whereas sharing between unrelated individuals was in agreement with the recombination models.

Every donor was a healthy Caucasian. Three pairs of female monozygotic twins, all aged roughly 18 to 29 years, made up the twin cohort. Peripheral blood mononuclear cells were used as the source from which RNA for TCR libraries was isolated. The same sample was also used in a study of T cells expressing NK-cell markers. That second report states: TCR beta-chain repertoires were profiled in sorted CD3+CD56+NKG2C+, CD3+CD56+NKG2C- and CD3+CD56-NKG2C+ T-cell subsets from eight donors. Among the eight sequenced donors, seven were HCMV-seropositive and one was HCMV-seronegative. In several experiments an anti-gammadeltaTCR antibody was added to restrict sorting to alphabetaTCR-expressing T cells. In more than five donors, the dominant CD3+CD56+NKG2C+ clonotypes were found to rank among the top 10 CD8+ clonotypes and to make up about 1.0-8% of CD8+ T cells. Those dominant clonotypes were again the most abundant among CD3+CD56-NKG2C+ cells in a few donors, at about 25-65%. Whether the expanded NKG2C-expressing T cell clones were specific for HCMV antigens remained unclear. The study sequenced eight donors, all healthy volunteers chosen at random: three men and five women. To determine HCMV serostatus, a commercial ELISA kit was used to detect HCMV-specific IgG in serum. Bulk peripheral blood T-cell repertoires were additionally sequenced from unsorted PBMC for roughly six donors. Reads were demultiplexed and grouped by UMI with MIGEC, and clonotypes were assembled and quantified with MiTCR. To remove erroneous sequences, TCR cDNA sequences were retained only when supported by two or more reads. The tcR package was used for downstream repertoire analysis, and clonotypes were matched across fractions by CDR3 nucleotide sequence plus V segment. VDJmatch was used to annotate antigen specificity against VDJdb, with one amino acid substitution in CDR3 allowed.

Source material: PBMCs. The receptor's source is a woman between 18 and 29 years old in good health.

The bases are TGTGCCAGCAGCCCCCGGACAGGGAGTTCCTATGGCTACACCTTC. It encodes CASSPRTGSSYGYTF. This sequence uses TRBV3-1 and TRBJ1-2, with TRBD1 matching 8 junction bases. V lost 4 bases and J lost 4 bases, and the count of bases not matched to a germline gene is 8. CDR1 and CDR2, looked up from the germline V gene (reference sequence), are LGHDT and YNNKEL. Its CDR3 holds 15 amino acids, cysteine through phenylalanine. Only the CDR3 portion is preserved as DNA: 45 bases, with reading frame beginning at the first base. With the rest looked up from the reference TRBV3-1 and TRBJ1-2 genes rather than sequenced, the full variable domain is DTAVSQTPKYLVTQMGNDKSIKCEQNLGHDTMYWYKQDSKKFLKIMFSYNNKELIINETVPNRFSPKSPDKAHLNLHINSLELGDSAVYFCASSPRTGSSYGYTFGSGTRLTVV.